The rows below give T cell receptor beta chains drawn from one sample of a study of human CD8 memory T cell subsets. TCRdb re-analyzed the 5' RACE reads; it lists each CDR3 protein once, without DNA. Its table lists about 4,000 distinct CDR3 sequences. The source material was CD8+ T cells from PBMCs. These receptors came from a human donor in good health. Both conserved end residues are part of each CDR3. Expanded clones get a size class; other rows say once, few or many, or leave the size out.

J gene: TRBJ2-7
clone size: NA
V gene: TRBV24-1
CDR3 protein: CATSDPGESDEQYF

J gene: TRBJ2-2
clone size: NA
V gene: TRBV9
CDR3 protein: CASSAPPGPLVFAGELFF

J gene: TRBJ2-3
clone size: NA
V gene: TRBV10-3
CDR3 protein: CAISASGGIDTQYF

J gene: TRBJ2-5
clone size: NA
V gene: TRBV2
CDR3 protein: CASSDSGTLDDETQYF

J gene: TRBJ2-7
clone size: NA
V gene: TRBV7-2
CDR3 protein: CASSPGTFLYEQYF

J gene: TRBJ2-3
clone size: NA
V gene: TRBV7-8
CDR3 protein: CASTPWGTDTQYF

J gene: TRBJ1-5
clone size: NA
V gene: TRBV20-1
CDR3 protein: CSARDLAGDSQPQHF

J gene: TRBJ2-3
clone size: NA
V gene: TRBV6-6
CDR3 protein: CASTSGGASTDTQYF

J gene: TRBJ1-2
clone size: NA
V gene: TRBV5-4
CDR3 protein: CASSGGTGNSLYGYTF

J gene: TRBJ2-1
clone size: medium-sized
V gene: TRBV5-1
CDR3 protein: CASSLENERTNNEQFF

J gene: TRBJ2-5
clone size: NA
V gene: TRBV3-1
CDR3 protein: CASSQGSGGGETQYF

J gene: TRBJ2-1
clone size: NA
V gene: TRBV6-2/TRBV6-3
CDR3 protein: CASSYSSYNEQFF

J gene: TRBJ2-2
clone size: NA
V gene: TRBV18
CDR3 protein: CASSLPFPGELFF